This T cell receptor (beta chain) emerged from a study of T-cell memory formation after mild COVID-19. The CDR3 covers 13 residues. V was clipped by 5 bases and J by 0 bases, with 7 bases between them. Germline CDR1 is SEHNR and CDR2 is FQNEAQ (reference sequence). TCRdb passed the 5' RACE reads through MiXCR, listing each CDR3 protein once. Here the sample spans 400,000 to 550,000 distinct CDR3 sequences, around a quarter being singletons. The V call is TRBV7-9, the J call TRBJ1-1; D is unresolved. The specimen sequenced was PBMCs or a T cell subset sorted from them (not recorded which). The clonotype was recovered from an adult woman who had mild COVID-19 (a few samples of this study predate the infection). Cell type and time point are not known. CDR3 nucleotides: TGTGCCAGCAGCAGAGCTGTGAACACTGAAGCTTTCTTT. It encodes CASSRAVNTEAFF.